This T cell receptor beta chain was profiled in a study of blood T cell repertoires in COVID-19. The CDR3 is 15 residues long. From germline, CDR1 is SGHVS and CDR2 FQNEAQ. The V and J ends lost 5 bases and 2 bases respectively, with 16 bases between them. Sequencing was performed with immunoSEQ multiplex PCR; in TCRdb, only in-frame clones are kept and a portion is missing. The sample yields about 320,000 clones, roughly nine tenths seen once. Sequenced: PBMCs or T cells enriched from blood (not recorded which). The chain recombines TRBV7-8 with TRBJ2-7; D possibly corresponds to TRBD1 (5 bases). The sequence derives from a man aged 55 to 69 who had recovered from COVID-19. The CDR3 loop is CASSAPGLRPYEQYF. CDR3 coding DNA: TGTGCCAGCAGCGCCCCAGGGTTGCGCCCCTACGAGCAGTACTTC.